This is a list of T cell receptor beta chains from one sample in a study of human T cells and chemical hapten exposure. MiXCR, run by TCRdb on the RACE reads, gives a single entry per CDR3 protein. The sample shows roughly 380,000 distinct CDR3 sequences, approximately 5% of them seen only once. Source: whole blood, taken in connection with sensitization to the hapten diphenylcyclopropenone (DPC). The receptors shown here come from a woman between 50 and 59 years old with alopecia areata. Some clones in this sample may be carry-over from other donors' samples. Each CDR3 is given with its conserved first and last residue. Where a row states a size, it is once, few, many or the class of an expanded clone; other rows omit it.

J gene | clone size | V gene | CDR3 protein
TRBJ1-1 | many | TRBV5-1 | CASSLEGQRTEAFF
TRBJ2-3 | few | TRBV11-2 | CASSLGQGGHNTQYF
TRBJ2-2 | many | TRBV12-3/TRBV12-4 | CASSAPGELFF
TRBJ2-5 | few | TRBV7-6 | CASRPINGETQYF
TRBJ2-1 | - | TRBV4-1 | CASSQEPQQSYNEQFF
TRBJ2-2 | few | TRBV6-6 | CASSSIWDTLNTGELFF
TRBJ2-3 | many | TRBV7-2 | CASSLLWGADTQYF
TRBJ2-7 | many | TRBV6-2/TRBV6-3 | CASSYGTSGSYEQYF
TRBJ2-7 | many | TRBV7-9 | CASSWAPAGEQYF
TRBJ2-1 | many | TRBV12-3/TRBV12-4 | CASSRASGSGNEQFF
TRBJ2-1 | - | TRBV6-4 | CANWTSPKGYNEQFF
TRBJ1-4 | few | TRBV6-6 | CASRPGQENEKLFF